Below are 2 T cell receptor beta chains sequenced from a single sample in a study of cytomegalovirus exposure and HLA in healthy donors. It was with 60 Vbeta and 13 Jbeta primers that the PCR ran. The data were produced by immunoSEQ multiplex PCR, yet TCRdb's version contains in-frame clones alone and is incomplete. This sample has about 150,000 clones, with 80% found just once. The sequencing sample was made of PBMCs. The receptors stem from a woman between 40 and 50 years old in good health and CMV-seronegative.

For this clone: At one boundary the junction diverges from the germline segment, which might be a read error. V gene TRBV7-9 combines with J gene TRBJ2-5; D may be TRBD1 (5 bases). The CDR3 consists of 17 residues. Germline loops: CDR1 SEHNR, CDR2 FQNEAQ (reference sequence). Here the CDR3 reads CSSSLVLESGYGETRYF. The DNA of the CDR3 is TGTTCCAGCAGCTTAGTCCTGGAATCAGGGTATGGTGAGACCCGGTACTTC. Variable domain in full (rest from reference TRBV7-9 and TRBJ2-5): DTGVSQNPRHKITKRGQNVTFRCDPISEHNRLYWYRQTLGQGPEFLTYFQNEAQLEKSRLLSDRFSAERPKGSFSTLEIQRTEQGDSAMYLCSSSLVLESGYGETRYFGPGTRLLVL.

The J gene is TRBJ1-2, the V gene TRBV7-2; no definite D call. The germline V gene has CDR1 SGHTA and CDR2 FQGNSA. This CDR3 has 15 residues. The V gene lost 1 base and the J gene lost 3 bases, with 12 bases spanning the gap. The CDR3 region has the DNA TGTGCCAGCAGCTTAGAACCTGACACTGACTATGGCTACACCTTC. Its protein is CASSLEPDTDYGYTF. The whole variable domain, remainder taken from reference TRBV7-2 and TRBJ1-2, is GAGVSQSPSNKVTEKGKDVELRCDPISGHTALYWYRQSLGQGLEFLIYFQGNSAPDKSGLPSDRFSAERTGGSVSTLTIQRTQQEDSAVYLCASSLEPDTDYGYTFGSGTRLTVV.